This TCR beta chain was sequenced for a study of blood T cell repertoires in COVID-19. Study context: Sources were T cells, B-cell-depleted T cells, or PBMCs; the material itself was cDNA or gDNA.

As originally analysed: Amplified reference gene primers provided the basis for estimating nucleated cell counts. Sequencing used immunoSEQ multiplex PCR; TCRdb keeps in-frame clones, though not all of them. V and J calls and clone size follow that table, whereas D and trimming were derived from the DNA. Of about 53,000 clones listed, 75% to 90% are singletons. The specimen sequenced was peripheral blood. This clonotype was sampled from a man aged 60 to 75 with active COVID-19.

The CDR3 here is CASSQEAPTGFSSEQYF. For the CDR3, the DNA is TGCGCCAGCAGCCAGGAGGCGCCGACAGGATTTAGTTCCGAGCAGTACTTC. The chain employs TRBV4-3 and TRBJ2-7; the D gene is possibly TRBD1 (6 bases). Trimming took 3 bases from V and 6 from J, leaving 24 bases between them. CDR1 is LGHNA, CDR2 YSLEER, per germline. The CDR3 spans 17 residues.